The present entry profiles one T cell receptor beta chain with its context. It lacks a known antigen. Base-call qualities are not available, and no considerably larger clone is one nucleotide away. The source of the sample is a study of cytomegalovirus exposure and HLA in healthy donors (TCRdb year 2017). In the study overall: An earlier analysis of approximately 550 of the donors reported 250 to 300 Gb of sequence data and approximately 110 million unique TCR beta sequences from 150 million to 200 million T cells. Donor age, sex, ethnicity and CMV serostatus were collected together with the repertoire data. The aim of the study was to test whether cataloging public T cell receptors could identify signatures of past pathogen exposure. Approximately 310 gigabases of sequencing data and roughly 90 million unique TCR sequences were included in an early release covering roughly 700 HLA-typed donors. HLA typing included class I and class II loci at four-digit resolution. Across about 380 genotyped donors of the cohort, an average of about 250,000 unique TCR beta nucleotide sequences per donor were sequenced, and roughly 18% of those sequences were non-productive. All discovery cohort repertoires had been generated on a single sequencing platform. A handful of DR-DQ haplotypes were handled as single units for association and clustering because linkage in the cohort was strong. Typing coverage varied by locus: about 629-630 donors for A, B, C, DRB1 and DQB1; approximately 500 for DQA1; nearly 610 for DPA1; around 450 for DPB1. Besides the first cohort of approximately 670 subjects, a separate validation cohort made up of 120 different subjects was used. An earlier analysis of around 580 of the donors used high-throughput TCR beta sequencing to judge whether each TCR beta V gene segment behaved as functional or pseudogenic. The later analysis used no new phenotypic data to find candidate immune exposures, relying instead on TCR beta sequences and their occurrence across donors. In a later analysis, previously published TCR beta repertoires from some 640 donors were re-analyzed and high-resolution HLA genotyping was added so that TCR occurrence patterns could be studied. The study used immunosequencing to profile the T cell repertoires of 670 or so subjects and linked those repertoires to cytomegalovirus serostatus. To predict cytomegalovirus infection status, the study brought together high-throughput TCR immunosequencing, statistical association of individual TCRs with disease status, and machine learning. Genome-wide SNP genotypes for about three fifths of the roughly 670 donors were used in a later genetic analysis, which treated that subset as a discovery cohort. Among the roughly 390 genotyped donors, under 90% belonged to the genetic ancestry cluster associated with self-reported Caucasian donors.

Here is what the overall study found, with its caveats: Assigning TCR associations to individual alleles was difficult when HLA alleles, especially DR and DQ, strongly co-occurred. In an earlier analysis of 587 of the donors, most TCR beta V segments appeared in productive rearrangements about 87% or about 30% of the time, broadly matching IMGT annotations. A later analysis found that TCR association rates varied across HLA loci, with DRB1 alleles showing the most associated TCRs and HLA-C alleles the fewest. The 87-base-pair reads could not distinguish some IMGT-functional V segments, including TRBV6-2 and TRBV6-3, so those segments were excluded. Compared with the approximately 720-donor mean, donors in an Asian-associated ancestry cluster had fewer N-insertions in productive TCRs, according to a later genetic analysis. Only TCR beta chains were sequenced in this cohort, and the absence of alpha or paired-chain data limited detectable features. In a later analysis, around 17,000 TCR beta sequences were associated with specific HLA alleles at a false discovery rate of 0.05. The sequencing pipeline was judged likely to have produced a cluster of highly shared sequence variants as a technical artifact. A further reported finding was that TCR beta sequences accurately predicted the HLA-A and HLA-B alleles for most subjects in the first cohort. Correlated functional status among segregating V segments might be attributable to linkage disequilibrium, but an unknown experimental factor could not be ruled out. Several of the top co-occurrence clusters appeared to be linked to parvovirus B19, influenza, CMV and Epstein-Barr virus, according to a later analysis. Most TCR sequences were seen in very few donors, while some public TCRs were found in many individuals. Sequencing depth was assumed to be roughly uniform across donors in the presence/absence analyses, though that assumption may not hold. A later analysis found that most CMV-associated TCR beta chains appeared HLA-restricted, with HLA associations seemingly driven largely by CMV exposure. The only immune exposure information available for the cohort was CMV serostatus. Because HLA typing was missing for some donors at each locus, association tests included only the typed subset. A later analysis found that HLA-associated TCR beta chains were more clonally expanded and had lower generation probabilities than equally common non-associated chains. The authors suggested that the approach could potentially be generalized to other disease states and immunological phenotypes. The earlier analysis of nearly 600 of the donors excluded 15 to 20 rarely observed V segments, including chromosome 9 orphons, because counts were too low. V-gene and J-gene trimming of TCR beta chains was associated with a missense DCLRE1C variant in a later genetic analysis, and the association was replicated in an independent cohort. In both the original and validation cohorts, the classifier was reported to diagnose cytomegalovirus status with high specificity and sensitivity. A few of the identified cytomegalovirus-associated TCR beta chains were confirmed in vitro to be specific for cytomegalovirus antigens. The study listed approximately 160 TCR beta chains as associated with cytomegalovirus.

V was cut back by 2 bases and J by 10 bases, leaving a gap of 19 bases between them. From cysteine to phenylalanine, the CDR3 is 15 amino acids long. The only DNA kept is the CDR3, 45 bases in frame from the first base. Looking up the germline V gene (reference sequence) yields CDR1 SGHNT and CDR2 YYREEE. The cohort comprised fewer than 750 healthy bone marrow donors. Cohort members were all nominally healthy when sampled, although unrecorded immune exposures were likely present. The donor was CMV seropositive and belonged to the group of some 290 seropositive cohort members. Each donor provided a peripheral blood sample, and peripheral blood mononuclear cells were used for TCR beta sequencing. The Qiagen DNeasy Blood Extraction Kit was used to extract genomic DNA from the blood cell samples. Library preparation used the immunoSEQ multiplex PCR assay. For the multiplex PCR, a mixture combining 60 forward primers for TCR Vbeta segments and 13 reverse primers for TCR Jbeta segments was used. The CDR3 region of rearranged TCR beta genes was amplified from genomic DNA by a multiplex PCR assay. The Illumina HiSeq System was used to sequence the amplified TCR beta libraries as 87-base-pair reads. Per the original workflow: A later analysis counted about 80 million unique TCR beta chains across the approximately 700 repertoires, and 9 million to 14 million of these chains were shared by at least two donors. Raw reads were error-corrected and collapsed into unique sequences by a nearest-neighbor algorithm in which closely related sequences were merged to remove PCR and sequencing errors. CDR3 sequences were aligned to IMGT reference sequences to assign V, D and J gene segments. For a sequence to be retained, a match of at least six nucleotides was required to both a V gene segment and a J gene segment. A rearrangement counted as productive if the CDR3 had no stop codons and remained in frame with V and J, and every other rearrangement counted as non-productive. Following IMGT convention, CDR3 was defined as the stretch from the second conserved V-encoded cysteine up to the conserved J-encoded phenylalanine. In an earlier analysis of more than 550 of the donors, sequences lacking an unambiguous match to a single V gene segment were excluded. An earlier analysis of fewer than 650 of the donors classified V segments as functional when productive rearrangements were above 56.7% and as segregating when the standard deviation between donors was above 5%. A statistical classification framework was built to diagnose cytomegalovirus status from the catalog of TCR beta chain sequences. In a later analysis, V and J genes were assigned by comparing TCR nucleotide sequences against IMGT/GENE-DB human TR gene sequences. A later analysis assigned CDR3 sequences and most-parsimonious VDJ recombination scenarios with the TCRdist pipeline. In a later analysis, each TCR beta chain was defined by its CDR3 amino acid sequence together with its V-gene family, and reads without a unique V-gene family were excluded. As a way to deal with suspected cross-contamination and a sequencing artifact, a later analysis dropped approximately 570 nucleotide sequences that were highly shared and had low generation probability. In a later analysis, a clonal expansion index for each public chain was calculated from normalized within-repertoire ranks of inferred template counts. In a later analysis, generation probabilities were computed with a VDJ recombination model fitted to out-of-frame rearrangements, and the resulting probabilities were checked against IGoR. In a later analysis, hypergeometric tests were used to score TCR-TCR, TCR-HLA and TCR-CMV co-occurrence, with a repertoire-size bias correction applied to TCR pairs. False discovery rates were estimated in a later analysis by permuting HLA or CMV assignments 20 times. In a later analysis, co-occurring TCRs were grouped using DBSCAN, and TCRdist sequence similarity was added for clustering within HLA-allele-positive subsets. Repertoires with fewer than 30,000 or more than 120,000 public chains, plus five repertoires with anomalous nucleotide sharing, were excluded from co-occurrence clustering. Here the immuneACCESS table is served through TCRdb, limited to in-frame sequences with V and J called. Missing clones are a known gap in these copies; in checked studies unresolved V genes cover under half, and the rest lacks a known reason. The D gene and trimming were derived from the DNA, and the V and J assignments and clone size from that table. The sample table lists 150,000 to 200,000 clones, roughly 85% of them with a count of one. Clones ranked in the top ten supply 0.85% to 1% of the sample.

The chain is made from TRBV5-4 and TRBJ2-1; possibly the D gene is TRBD2, per 5 matching bases. This receptor was obtained from a woman between 45 and 60 years old in good health and CMV-seropositive. Material: PBMCs. CDR3 reads: CASSFGLDRAGEQFF. In nucleotides, the sequence is TGTGCCAGCAGCTTTGGGTTAGATAGGGCGGGCGAGCAGTTCTTC.